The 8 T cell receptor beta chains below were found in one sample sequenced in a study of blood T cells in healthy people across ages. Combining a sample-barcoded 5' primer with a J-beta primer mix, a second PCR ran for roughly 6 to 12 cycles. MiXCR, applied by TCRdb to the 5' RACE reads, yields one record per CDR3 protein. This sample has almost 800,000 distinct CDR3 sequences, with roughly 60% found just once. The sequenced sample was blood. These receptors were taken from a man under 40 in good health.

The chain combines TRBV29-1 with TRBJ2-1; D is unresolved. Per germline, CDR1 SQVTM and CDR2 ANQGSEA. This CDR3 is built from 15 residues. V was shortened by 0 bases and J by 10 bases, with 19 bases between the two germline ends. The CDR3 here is CSVEDAARDQWEQFF. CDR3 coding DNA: TGCAGCGTTGAAGATGCGGCGCGCGATCAGTGGGAGCAGTTCTTC.

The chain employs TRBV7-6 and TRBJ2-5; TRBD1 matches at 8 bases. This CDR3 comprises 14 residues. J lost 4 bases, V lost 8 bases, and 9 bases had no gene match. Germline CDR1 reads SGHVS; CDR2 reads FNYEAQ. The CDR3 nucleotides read TGTGCCAGCGGTCAGGGGGCTGTGGGAGAGACCCAGTACTTC. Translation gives CASGQGAVGETQYF.

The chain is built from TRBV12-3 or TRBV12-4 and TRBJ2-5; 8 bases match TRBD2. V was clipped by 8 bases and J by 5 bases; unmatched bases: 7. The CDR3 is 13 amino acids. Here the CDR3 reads CASLASGWETQYF. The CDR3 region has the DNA TGTGCCAGCCTCGCTAGCGGGTGGGAGACCCAGTACTTC.

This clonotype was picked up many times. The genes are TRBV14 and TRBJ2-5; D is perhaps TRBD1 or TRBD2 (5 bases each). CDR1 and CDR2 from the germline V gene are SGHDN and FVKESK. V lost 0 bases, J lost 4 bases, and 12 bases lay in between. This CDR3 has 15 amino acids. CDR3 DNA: TGTGCCAGCAGCCAAGAGATATCGAGGGGAGAGACCCAGTACTTC. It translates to CASSQEISRGETQYF.

CDR3 residues: CASSVGTSHNEQFF. In nucleotides, the CDR3 is TGCGCCAGCAGCGTAGGGACCTCACACAATGAGCAGTTCTTC. The chain links TRBV5-1 to TRBJ2-1, with D perhaps given as TRBD1 or TRBD2 (5 bases each). Germline V gives CDR1 SGHRS, CDR2 YFSETQ. CDR3 length equals 14 residues. Between the trimmed V and J ends, which lost 4 bases and 5 bases, there was a span of 13 bases.

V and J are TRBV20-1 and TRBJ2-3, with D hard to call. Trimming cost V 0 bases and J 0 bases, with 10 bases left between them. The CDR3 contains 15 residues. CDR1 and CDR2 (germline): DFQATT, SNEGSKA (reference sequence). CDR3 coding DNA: TGCAGTGCTAGAGATCGGCCCGAGAGCACAGATACGCAGTATTTT. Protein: CSARDRPESTDTQYF.

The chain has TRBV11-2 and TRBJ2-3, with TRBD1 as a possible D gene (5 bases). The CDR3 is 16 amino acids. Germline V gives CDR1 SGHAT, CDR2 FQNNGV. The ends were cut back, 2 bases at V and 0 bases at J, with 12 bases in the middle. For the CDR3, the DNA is TGTGCCAGCAGCTTAATGACAGCCACCAGCACAGATACGCAGTATTTT. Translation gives CASSLMTATSTDTQYF.

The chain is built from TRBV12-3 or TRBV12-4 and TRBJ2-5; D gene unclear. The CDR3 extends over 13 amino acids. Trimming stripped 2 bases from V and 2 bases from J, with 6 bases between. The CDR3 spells CASSLFEQETQYF. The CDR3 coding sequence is TGTGCCAGCAGTTTATTCGAGCAAGAGACCCAGTACTTC.